A single sample gave rise to the 18 T cell receptor beta chains below, sequenced in a study of response to subunit inactivated influenza vaccine. A single record per CDR3 protein comes from TCRdb applying MiXCR to the RT-PCR reads. The sample holds a few hundred thousand distinct CDR3 sequences; 20% to 25% are singletons and the top ten take roughly a tenth. The material was PBMCs from blood, obtained 21 months after vaccination. The receptors were sampled from a man aged 45-69 years who received an inactivated influenza vaccine.

This chain joins TRBV25-1 and TRBJ1-3; D perhaps matches TRBD1 (6 bases). Germline V CDR1 and CDR2: MGHDK, SYGVNS. The CDR3 is 14 amino acids. V was pared by 8 bases and J by 0 bases, with 11 bases between. CDR3 in DNA: TGTGCCAGCTCACAGGGATACTCTGGAAACACCATATATTTT. Translating it yields CASSQGYSGNTIYF.

In its sample, this clonotype was seen a few times. The chain recombines TRBV30 with TRBJ2-3; 9 nucleotides match TRBD2. V trimming: 1 base; J trimming: 6 bases; junction bases outside the gene matches: 5. Looked up from germline, CDR1 is GTSNPN and CDR2 is SVGIG (reference sequence). This CDR3 has 14 residues. CDR3 nucleotide sequence: TGTGCCTGGAGTGGGGTAGCGGGAGCCGATACGCAGTATTTT. The encoded protein is CAWSGVAGADTQYF.

In nucleotides, the CDR3 is TGCGCCAGCAGCACCGGACAGGGTAATGAGCAGTTCTTC. It codes for CASSTGQGNEQFF. The chain couples TRBV5-1 to TRBJ2-1, with 8 bases lining up with TRBD1. V lost 4 bases, J lost 7 bases, and 4 bases stayed unmatched. Germline V lookup: CDR1 SGHRS, CDR2 YFSETQ. There are 13 residues in the CDR3.

CDR3: CASSLIGTTQETQYF. The CDR3 DNA follows: TGTGCCAGCAGTTTAATAGGAACCACACAAGAGACCCAGTACTTC. This chain uses TRBV28 with TRBJ2-5, with D uncertain. Trimming cost V 2 bases and J 2 bases, with 12 bases left between them. From germline, CDR1 is MDHEN and CDR2 SYDVKM. The CDR3 is 15 residues long.

This clonotype was observed a handful of times. The chain combines TRBV15 with TRBJ2-2, with D possibly TRBD1 on 5 matching bases. CDR3 length equals 12 residues. Germline lookup yields CDR1 LNHNV and CDR2 YYDKDF (reference sequence). The germline V and J ends were trimmed by 6 bases and 4 bases, with 6 bases remaining between them. CDR3 region: CATRQGTGELFF. The CDR3 nucleotides read TGTGCCACCAGGCAGGGCACCGGGGAGCTGTTTTTT.

This clonotype appeared a few times. The genes are TRBV4-2 and TRBJ1-5; no clear D gene. Deletions cut 2 bases from V and 4 bases from J, with 9 bases between. The germline V gene encodes CDR1 LGHNA and CDR2 YNFKEQ. CDR3 length: 14 amino acids. The CDR3 DNA follows: TGTGCCAGCAGCCAAACAACTCCTAATCAGCCCCAGCATTTT. Its protein is CASSQTTPNQPQHF.

This clonotype was observed at least ten times. The rearrangement links TRBV10-2 to TRBJ1-4; possible D gene TRBD1, 6 bases. V lost 6 bases and J lost 0, with 8 bases in between. Germline CDR1 and CDR2: WSHSY and SAAADI. CDR3 length equals 14 residues. DNA of the CDR3: TGCGCCAGCAGAGAGGGGGCAACTAATGAAAAACTGTTTTTT. This encodes CASREGATNEKLFF.

The gene calls are TRBV11-1 and TRBJ2-2; D may be TRBD1 (5 bases). The V end was cut by 4 bases, the J end by 1 base, with 13 bases between. The CDR3 contains 16 residues. CDR1 and CDR2 (germline): SGHAT, FQDESV (reference sequence). CDR3 residues: CASSYPTEKNTGELFF. The CDR3 nucleotides read TGTGCCAGCAGCTACCCGACAGAGAAGAACACCGGGGAGCTGTTTTTT.

The gene calls are TRBV6-2 or TRBV6-3 and TRBJ2-1; 7 nucleotides line up with TRBD2. The trim removed 4 bases at V and 9 bases at J, leaving 18 bases unmatched. CDR1 and CDR2 from the germline V gene are MNHEY and SVGEGT. The CDR3 covers 17 residues. The CDR3 nucleotides read TGTGCCAGCAGTTTCCCTGACCGGGGACGGGAGGAGACTGAGCAGTTCTTC. It encodes CASSFPDRGREETEQFF.

This clonotype appeared a few times. The V gene is TRBV12-3 or TRBV12-4, the J gene TRBJ1-3; a possible D gene is TRBD1 (6 bases). This CDR3 has 15 residues. V was clipped by 1 base and J by 2 bases, with 9 bases between them. The DNA for the CDR3 is TGTGCCAGCAGTTTAGGGACAGCCCCTGGAAACACCATATATTTT. Protein: CASSLGTAPGNTIYF.

This chain uses TRBV28 with TRBJ1-2; unclear D gene. The CDR3 runs to 11 residues. V was shortened by 5 bases and J by 3 bases, with 4 bases between the two germline ends. Germline lookup yields CDR1 MDHEN and CDR2 SYDVKM. In DNA, the CDR3 is TGTGCCAGCAGTCGGCACTATGGCTACACCTTC. Amino acids: CASSRHYGYTF.

Comment on this clonotype: At one end the junction does not follow the germline gene, possibly because of a read error. CDR3 in amino acids: CASSARDREYEQCF. The CDR3 DNA reads TGCGCCAGCAGCGCTCGGGACAGGGAGTACGAGCAGTGCTTC. The V and J genes are TRBV4-3 and TRBJ2-7; TRBD1 agrees at 9 bases. This CDR3 is 14 amino acids long. Looked up from germline, CDR1 is LGHNA and CDR2 is YSLEER.

This clonotype was seen many times. The J gene is TRBJ1-3, the V gene TRBV9; perhaps TRBD1 as D (5 bases). The germline V gene has CDR1 SGDLS and CDR2 YYNGEE. Trimming left V 3 bases short and J 1 base short, with 11 bases between. CDR3 length: 15 amino acids. The CDR3 region is CASSGAGGSGNTIYF. In DNA form, the CDR3 reads TGTGCCAGCAGCGGAGCGGGGGGGTCTGGAAACACCATATATTTT.

There are a few counts of this clonotype. The gene calls are TRBV20-1 and TRBJ1-1; D possibly corresponds to TRBD1 (5 bases). This CDR3 contains 15 residues. V was cut by 0 bases and J by 1 base, with 12 bases left in between. In germline, CDR1 is DFQATT, CDR2 SNEGSKA (reference sequence). CDR3 in amino acids: CSARDFGQSNTEAFF. CDR3 sequence (DNA): TGCAGTGCTAGAGACTTTGGACAATCGAACACTGAAGCTTTCTTT.

This chain joins TRBV20-1 and TRBJ2-6; TRBD1 matches 8 bases. Germline trimming cut 1 base from V and 1 base from J; bases unmatched to any gene: 15. The CDR3 sequence is 20 residues long. CDR1 is DFQATT, CDR2 SNEGSKA, per germline (reference sequence). The chain's CDR3 is CSARGVGGRGRGSGANVLTF. The CDR3 DNA is TGCAGTGCTAGAGGAGTGGGCGGCAGGGGGCGCGGGTCTGGGGCCAACGTCCTGACTTTC.

CDR3 loop: CASSFRGRLAEAFF. The CDR3 coding sequence is TGTGCCAGCAGCTTTCGGGGGCGGCTCGCTGAAGCTTTCTTT. The V and J genes are TRBV7-2 and TRBJ1-1, with a possible D match to TRBD1 (6 bases). CDR1 SGHTA and CDR2 FQGNSA come from the germline V gene. This CDR3 region has 14 residues. The V gene lost 3 bases and the J gene lost 6 bases, with 14 bases spanning the gap.

This clonotype appeared a few times. The J gene is TRBJ1-5, the V gene TRBV12-3 or TRBV12-4, with 7 positions matching TRBD1. V lost 3 bases, J lost 6 bases, and 8 bases stayed unmatched. This CDR3 has 15 residues. For the CDR3, the DNA is TGTGCCAGCAGTTTCGGAGACAGGGTATCTCAGCCCCAGCATTTT. It codes for CASSFGDRVSQPQHF.

This sequence joins TRBV21-1 and TRBJ1-1; the DNA was not compared with TRBD1, the D call given in the table. TRBV21-1 is shown as a pseudogene. This CDR3 is 18 amino acids long. The CDR3: CASSNSWGQSWIFTEAFF. CDR3 sequence (DNA): TGTGCCAGCAGCAACTCTTGGGGACAGTCCTGGATTTTCACTGAAGCTTTCTTT.